Presented here are 28 T cell receptor beta chains from one specimen sequenced in a study of beta chain features in type 1 diabetes. The antigens these receptors bind are not known. The authors reverse transcribed all of the isolated RNA, so sequencing captured expressed TCRB transcripts. Only in-frame clones appear in the TCRdb table, and some are missing; sequencing was by immunoSEQ multiplex PCR. The table has hundreds of thousands of clones, more than 12% seen once. Notes on the study in general: Shorter TCRB CDR3s, moderately but significantly so, were found in Type 1 diabetes patients in all four CD4+ subsets.

The source material was naive CD4+ T cells from blood. The receptors derive from a man younger than 35 with type 1 diabetes.

Only a few counts were recorded for this clone. The chain uses TRBV7-2 and TRBJ1-1, with 7 bases identical to TRBD1. Germline V gene sequence: CDR1 SGHTA, CDR2 FQGNSA. This CDR3 contains 16 residues. The V and J ends lost 6 bases and 6 bases, in that order; junction bases with no gene match: 16. CDR3 in DNA: TGTGCCAGCAGTTCAGAGGGACAGACCGGTCGTGCTGAAGCTTTCTTT. This codes for CASSSEGQTGRAEAFF.

The chain joins TRBV9 to TRBJ2-5; 11 bases are a match to TRBD1. This CDR3 spans 17 amino acids. CDR1 SGDLS and CDR2 YYNGEE come from the germline V gene. The J segment lost 4 bases and the V segment lost 4 bases, leaving 12 bases of the junction unmatched. CDR3 sequence reads: CASSPGRDRGSLETQYF. Here the CDR3 DNA reads TGTGCCAGCAGCCCGGGCCGGGACAGGGGGTCATTAGAGACCCAGTACTTC.

The chain has TRBV7-2 and TRBJ2-7; D possibly uses TRBD1 or TRBD2 (5 bases each). Trimming took off 0 bases at V and 3 bases at J, with 6 bases between the two ends. This CDR3 is built from 13 residues. Germline values: CDR1 SGHTA, CDR2 FQGNSA. In nucleotides, the CDR3 is TGTGCCAGCAGCTTAGCGGGGGTCTACGAGCAGTACTTC. Its protein is CASSLAGVYEQYF.

This chain connects TRBV9 to TRBJ2-1, with 11 bases matching TRBD2. The CDR3 consists of 17 residues. The V and J ends lost 3 bases and 1 base, in that order; junction bases with no gene match: 6. Germline CDR1 reads SGDLS; CDR2 reads YYNGEE. In nucleotides, the CDR3 is TGTGCCAGCAGCGCCAGACTAGCGGGGAGATCCTACAATGAGCAGTTCTTC. Protein: CASSARLAGRSYNEQFF.

This clone was seen a few times. The rearrangement joins TRBV29-1 to TRBJ2-1, with 8 bases matching TRBD1. Germline V gene data show CDR1 as SQVTM and CDR2 as ANQGSEA. J lost 1 base, V lost 5 bases, and 16 bases had no gene match. CDR3 length: 18 residues. CDR3 loop: CSVIRGTGGFSSYNEQFF. CDR3 sequence (DNA): TGCAGCGTTATTAGGGGCACAGGGGGTTTTAGTTCCTACAATGAGCAGTTCTTC.

The chain couples TRBV5-1 to TRBJ2-3; D is perhaps TRBD2 (6 bases). This CDR3 region has 16 residues. CDR1 and CDR2 from the germline V gene are SGHRS and YFSETQ. V shed 4 bases and J shed 1 base, with 16 bases lying between them. DNA of the CDR3: TGCGCCAGCAGCCCCTGGCTAGCGCCTGGCACAGATACGCAGTATTTT. This codes for CASSPWLAPGTDTQYF.

In this sample, this clone turned up a few times. The chain uses TRBV28 and TRBJ2-1; TRBD2 matches at 9 bases. Germline CDR1 and CDR2: MDHEN and SYDVKM. The V and J ends lost 11 bases and 8 bases, in that order; junction bases with no gene match: 7. The CDR3 has 12 residues. The DNA for the CDR3 is TGTGCCGCGGGGGGGGCCCGGTATGAGCAGTTCTTC. As protein: CAAGGARYEQFF.

This clone was detected only a few times. This rearrangement joins TRBV7-2 to TRBJ2-6; D is undetermined. This CDR3 has 17 amino acids. Per the germline V gene, CDR1 is SGHTA and CDR2 is FQGNSA. V was cut by 0 bases and J by 1 base, with 10 bases left in between. CDR3 protein: CASSLAYVASGANVLTF. CDR3 DNA: TGTGCCAGCAGCTTAGCTTATGTTGCTTCTGGGGCCAACGTCCTGACTTTC.

The rearrangement joins TRBV5-6 to TRBJ2-7, with D possibly being TRBD1 (6 bases). This CDR3 comprises 14 residues. The V gene lost 4 bases and the J gene lost 4 bases, with 15 bases spanning the gap. Looked up from germline, CDR1 is SGHDT and CDR2 is YYEEEE. CDR3 sequence (DNA): TGTGCCAGCAGCAGGTGGGACATCCGATACGAGCAGTACTTC. This translates into CASSRWDIRYEQYF.

The CDR3 loop is CASILTGQGNTEAFF. CDR3 nucleotide sequence: TGTGCCAGCATCCTAACGGGACAGGGGAACACTGAAGCTTTCTTT. The chain recombines TRBV7-2 with TRBJ1-1; 9 bases match TRBD1. Trimming cost V 7 bases and J 1 base; bases outside gene matches: 7. This CDR3 has 15 residues. Germline V lookup: CDR1 SGHTA, CDR2 FQGNSA. Together with reference TRBV7-2 and TRBJ1-1, the CDR3 gives the full variable domain: GAGVSQSPSNKVTEKGKDVELRCDPISGHTALYWYRQSLGQGLEFLIYFQGNSAPDKSGLPSDRFSAERTGGSVSTLTIQRTQQEDSAVYLCASILTGQGNTEAFFGQGTRLTVV.

This chain connects TRBV4-3 to TRBJ2-5, with TRBD2 matching 8 bases. This CDR3 contains 16 residues. V was clipped by 0 bases and J by 6 bases; unmatched bases: 9. Germline V lookup: CDR1 LGHNA, CDR2 YSLEER. As DNA, the CDR3 is TGCGCCAGCAGCCAAGAACCCCGGGGGGGCTCGAAGACCCAGTACTTC. It is translated as CASSQEPRGGSKTQYF.

This clone showed up just once. The chain links TRBV9 to TRBJ2-7; 8 bases agree with TRBD1. This CDR3 is 14 amino acids long. Trimming at V came to 4 bases and at J to 2 bases, leaving 5 bases not matched to a gene. Looked up from germline, CDR1 is SGDLS and CDR2 is YYNGEE. The CDR3 nucleotides read TGTGCCAGCAGCTTTCGGACAGGGCCCTACGAGCAGTACTTC. Its translation is CASSFRTGPYEQYF.

V is TRBV28 and J is TRBJ2-5; TRBD1 or TRBD2 may be the D gene (6 bases each). V dropped 5 bases and J dropped 1 base, with 8 bases sitting between them. Germline assignment: CDR1 MDHEN and CDR2 SYDVKM. The CDR3 has 13 amino acids. CDR3 loop: CASSEGGQETQYF. CDR3 nucleotides: TGTGCCAGCAGTGAGGGGGGCCAAGAGACCCAGTACTTC.

This clone occurred a few times. This chain connects TRBV19 to TRBJ2-1; 11 nucleotides line up with TRBD1. The CDR3 is made up of 14 amino acids. V trimming: 6 bases; J trimming: 15 bases; junction bases outside the gene matches: 13. Germline V gene sequence: CDR1 LNHDA, CDR2 SQIVND (reference sequence). DNA for the CDR3: TGTGCCAGTAGAAGGACAGGGGGCGCCCAGAGACCGTTCTTC. This encodes CASRRTGGAQRPFF.

V and J are TRBV7-4 and TRBJ1-5; D is perhaps TRBD1 (6 bases). This CDR3 comprises 19 residues. Per the germline V gene, CDR1 is SGHVT and CDR2 is SQSDAQ. V lost 7 bases and J 6 bases, leaving 31 bases between the germline ends. For the CDR3, the DNA is TGTGCCAGCAACATCTCGGCTGGGGGCGGATGGGTACCAGGTCAGCCCCAGCATTTT. Protein product: CASNISAGGGWVPGQPQHF.

V and J are TRBV7-9 and TRBJ1-5, with D hard to call. CDR1 and CDR2 (germline): SEHNR, FQNEAQ (reference sequence). Trimming shortened V by 6 bases and J by 1 base, and 10 bases separated the two germline ends. The CDR3 totals 14 residues. This CDR3 reads CASRREGSNQPQHF. The CDR3 nucleotides read TGTGCCAGCAGACGGGAAGGGAGCAATCAGCCCCAGCATTTT. The variable domain in full, with the rest retrieved from reference TRBV7-9 and TRBJ1-5, is DTGVSQNPRHKITKRGQNVTFRCDPISEHNRLYWYRQTLGQGPEFLTYFQNEAQLEKSRLLSDRFSAERPKGSFSTLEIQRTEQGDSAMYLCASRREGSNQPQHFGDGTRLSIL.

This clone appeared a few times. Within the sample, other DNA sequences also encode this same CDR3. The chain combines TRBV29-1 with TRBJ2-7; possible D gene TRBD1, 6 bases. CDR3 length equals 12 residues. Germline V gene sequence: CDR1 SQVTM, CDR2 ANQGSEA. Deletions cut 4 bases from V and 5 bases from J, with 12 bases between. CDR3 protein: CSVAQGIDEQYF. The CDR3 DNA follows: TGCAGCGTTGCACAGGGAATCGACGAGCAGTACTTC.

A word on this clone: The sample contains more than one DNA sequence encoding this CDR3. The chain combines TRBV5-1 with TRBJ2-5, with 11 bases lining up with TRBD2. This CDR3 comprises 15 residues. CDR1 and CDR2 (germline): SGHRS, YFSETQ. V lost 3 bases to trimming and J lost 2 bases; unmatched junction nucleotides: 3. The CDR3 DNA reads TGCGCCAGCAGCTGGGGACTAGCGGCACAAGAGACCCAGTACTTC. This translates into CASSWGLAAQETQYF. Drawing the rest from reference TRBV5-1 and TRBJ2-5, the complete variable domain is KAGVTQTPRYLIKTRGQQVTLSCSPISGHRSVSWYQQTPGQGLQFLFEYFSETQRNKGNFPGRFSGRQFSNSRSEMNVSTLELGDSALYLCASSWGLAAQETQYFGPGTRLLVL.

The V call is TRBV7-9, the J call TRBJ2-1; the match to TRBD2 covers 12 bases. CDR1 and CDR2 from the germline V gene are SEHNR and FQNEAQ (reference sequence). The J segment lost 15 bases and the V segment lost 1 base, leaving 7 bases of the junction unmatched. The CDR3 covers 14 residues. The CDR3 sequence is CASSLDLTSGRRFF. The DNA of the CDR3 is TGTGCCAGCAGCTTAGACCTGACTAGCGGGAGACGGTTCTTC. Full variable domain (missing parts from reference TRBV7-9 and TRBJ2-1): DTGVSQNPRHKITKRGQNVTFRCDPISEHNRLYWYRQTLGQGPEFLTYFQNEAQLEKSRLLSDRFSAERPKGSFSTLEIQRTEQGDSAMYLCASSLDLTSGRRFFGPGTRLTVL.

This clone appeared a few times. The chain employs TRBV14 and TRBJ2-7; the D is unclear. The CDR3 totals 12 residues. V lost 4 bases and J lost 0, with 4 bases in between. CDR1 is SGHDN and CDR2 is FVKESK in the germline V gene. CDR3 protein: CASSRRSYEQYF. The DNA of the CDR3 is TGTGCCAGCAGCCGACGCTCCTACGAGCAGTACTTC.

Only a few counts were recorded for this clone. V usage is TRBV7-2 and J usage is TRBJ2-1; D remains ambiguous. Germline loops: CDR1 SGHTA, CDR2 FQGNSA. The CDR3 is 15 residues long. The ends were cut back, 7 bases at V and 0 bases at J, with 13 bases in the middle. CDR3 sequence: CASIPWPSSYNEQFF. CDR3 in DNA: TGTGCCAGCATTCCATGGCCCAGCTCCTACAATGAGCAGTTCTTC.

The genes are TRBV19 and TRBJ2-1; D gene uncertain. The CDR3 runs 14 residues. V lost 5 bases, J lost 4 bases, and 12 bases lay in between. The germline gives CDR1 LNHDA, CDR2 SQIVND (reference sequence). CDR3 in amino acids: CASSSGRIYNEQFF. CDR3 bases: TGTGCCAGTAGTTCCGGCCGGATTTACAATGAGCAGTTCTTC.

This clone occurred a few times. This chain links TRBV5-1 with TRBJ2-3, with 9 bases identical to TRBD1. V dropped 3 bases and J dropped 1; count of bases not matched to a gene: 9. CDR3 length: 17 residues. Germline assignment: CDR1 SGHRS and CDR2 YFSETQ. CDR3 nucleotide sequence: TGCGCCAGCAGCTCCCGGGACAGGGCGGTGGGCACAGATACGCAGTATTTT. This translates into CASSSRDRAVGTDTQYF.

A word on this clone: At one of its ends the junction is not consistent with the germline gene, which may arise from a read error. The chain combines TRBV7-7 with TRBJ2-3; no clear D gene. CDR1 is SSHAT and CDR2 is FNYEAQ in the germline V gene (reference sequence). The CDR3 loop spans 13 amino acids. This CDR3 reads CASSLSGTDTQYF. For the CDR3, the DNA is TGTGCTAGCAGCTTGTCCGGCACAGATACGCAGTATTTT.

The CDR3 DNA reads TGTGCCAGCAGCCAAGAGAAGTATAAGGGGCCAGAGCAGTATTTT. Its translation is CASSQEKYKGPEQYF. This chain joins TRBV4-2 and TRBJ2-3, with TRBD1 as a possible D gene (5 bases). Between the trimmed V and J ends, which lost 0 bases and 11 bases, there was a span of 18 bases. CDR1 is LGHNA and CDR2 is YNFKEQ in the germline V gene. This CDR3 contains 15 residues.

This clone has just a few counts. V and J are TRBV30 and TRBJ1-1; D is undetermined. Between the trimmed V and J ends, which lost 5 bases and 3 bases, there was a span of 16 bases. Germline lookup yields CDR1 GTSNPN and CDR2 SVGIG (reference sequence). This CDR3 spans 14 amino acids. The chain's CDR3 is CAWLKFRVDTEAFF. As DNA, the CDR3 is TGTGCCTGGCTGAAATTCCGGGTTGACACTGAAGCTTTCTTT. The full variable domain, with the rest looked up from reference TRBV30 and TRBJ1-1, is SQTIHQWPATLVQPVGSPLSLECTVEGTSNPNLYWYRQAAGRGLQLLFYSVGIGQISSEVPQNLSASRPQDRQFILSSKKLLLSDSGFYLCAWLKFRVDTEAFFGQGTRLTVV.

This clone was picked up a small number of times. Here the CDR3 reads CASSLGQGRTDTQYF. The CDR3 nucleotides are TGTGCCAGCAGCTTGGGACAGGGGAGGACAGATACGCAGTATTTT. The chain recombines TRBV5-4 with TRBJ2-3; 8 nucleotides agree with TRBD1. The trim removed 0 bases at V and 3 bases at J, leaving 3 bases unmatched. Germline V gives CDR1 SGHNT, CDR2 YYREEE (reference sequence). The CDR3 extends over 15 amino acids. The complete variable domain, with remaining parts taken from reference TRBV5-4 and TRBJ2-3, reads ETGVTQSPTHLIKTRGQQVTLRCSSQSGHNTVSWYQQALGQGPQFIFQYYREEENGRGNFPPRFSGLQFPNYSSELNVNALELDDSALYLCASSLGQGRTDTQYFGPGTRLTVL.

The V and J genes are TRBV6-5 and TRBJ1-4; TRBD1 aligns across 7 bases. Trimming at V came to 4 bases and at J to 8 bases, leaving 7 bases not matched to a gene. CDR1 is MNHEY, CDR2 SVGAGI, per germline. CDR3 length: 14 residues. The CDR3 sequence is CASSFRQGREKLFF. The CDR3 nucleotides read TGTGCCAGCAGTTTCCGACAGGGACGGGAAAAACTGTTTTTT.